A selection of T cell receptor beta chains follows, all from one sample in a study of blood T cell repertoires in COVID-19. This table comes from immunoSEQ multiplex PCR, and its TCRdb copy is limited to in-frame clones, with some not included. The sample has 85,000 to 100,000 clones, around 81% seen once. Sequencing input: peripheral blood. These receptor sequences come from a man aged 45-65 years who had recovered from COVID-19. The conserved cysteine and the conserved F or W are not part of the CDR3 here. The D gene is left open where the match is weak.

D gene	J gene	V gene	CDR3 length	CDR3 protein
NA	TRBJ1-5	TRBV19	12	ASSMEQGNQPQH
NA	TRBJ2-1	TRBV11-2	13	ASSSLERVAREQF
NA	TRBJ2-3	TRBV7-9	13	ASSEPQGPVDTQY
NA	TRBJ2-4	TRBV7-9	10	ASSAHKSSQY
NA	TRBJ2-5	TRBV3-1/TRBV3-2	11	ASSQGLWETQY
NA	TRBJ1-4	TRBV2	14	ASSDLGRAVREKLF
NA	TRBJ2-3	TRBV25-1	11	ASRYGRTDTQY
NA	TRBJ1-4	TRBV11-2	13	ASNPDSRFNEKLF
NA	TRBJ1-1	TRBV19	11	ASSIVRQTEAF
NA	TRBJ1-2	TRBV7-2	14	ASSFIRGTRNYGYT
NA	TRBJ1-5	TRBV5-1	11	ASSLDANQPQH
NA	TRBJ2-3	TRBV11-2	14	ASSPQGGGATYTQY
NA	TRBJ2-2	TRBV5-5	13	ASSSGLQNTGELF
NA	TRBJ2-1	TRBV30	11	AWSGGLSGEQF
NA	TRBJ1-1	TRBV2	12	ASSSRGGAEGAF
NA	TRBJ1-1	TRBV4-1	13	ASSHPTRGNTEAF
NA	TRBJ1-2	TRBV7-3	10	ASSLDGYGYT
NA	TRBJ1-1	TRBV4-1	10	ASSGLNTEAF
TRBD1	TRBJ1-4	TRBV4-1	14	ASSRGGQGLNEKLF
TRBD1	TRBJ1-4	TRBV7-9	12	ASSRGQANEKLF
TRBD1	TRBJ2-1	TRBV19	15	ASSPRPTGGSYNEQF
TRBD1	TRBJ1-6	TRBV4-3	14	ASSQETGQLNSPLH
NA	TRBJ1-2	TRBV19	14	ASSRISTGSYYGYT
TRBD1	TRBJ2-1	TRBV30	10	AWNPGTGEQF
NA	TRBJ2-7	TRBV3-1/TRBV3-2	13	ASSQWGRQGYEQY
TRBD2	TRBJ2-3	TRBV3-1/TRBV3-2	13	ASSQDLASGRARY
NA	TRBJ2-1	TRBV18	13	ASSPDSSSYNEQF
TRBD1	TRBJ2-1	TRBV6-5	9	ASSDRGEQF
NA	TRBJ1-4	TRBV3-1/TRBV3-2	12	ASSPDRPNEKLF
TRBD2	TRBJ2-3	TRBV4-1	12	ASNLGGVTDTQY
NA	TRBJ1-1	TRBV5-1	11	ASSFGENTEAF
NA	TRBJ2-3	TRBV5-4	11	ASSGTSTDTQY
NA	TRBJ1-3	TRBV6-5	11	ASILGAGNTIY
NA	TRBJ1-1	TRBV7-3	12	ASSLVGGGTEAF
NA	TRBJ1-2	TRBV7-9	11	ASSLGGNYGYT
TRBD1	TRBJ1-6	TRBV3-1/TRBV3-2	13	ASSQLQGSNSPLH
NA	TRBJ1-3	TRBV18	13	ASSPPSGSGNTIY
NA	TRBJ2-5	TRBV7-6	12	ASSLASRQETQY